The source of this T cell receptor (beta chain) is a study of cytomegalovirus exposure and HLA in healthy donors. Trimming cost V 3 bases and J 7 bases, with 7 bases left between them. CDR3 length: 13 residues. Germline values: CDR1 MNHEY, CDR2 SMNVEV (reference sequence). Vbeta (60) and Jbeta (13) primers were used in the PCR. The protocol was immunoSEQ multiplex PCR, while the TCRdb copy is restricted to in-frame clones and leaves out a portion. The table lists 300,000 or so clones, approximately 84% of them singletons. This clonotype was obtained from a woman aged 35 to 49 in good health and CMV-seropositive. The sequencing sample was made of PBMCs. This chain uses TRBV27 with TRBJ1-6, with TRBD1 as a possible D gene (6 bases). The CDR3 spells CASSFTGNSPLHF. The CDR3 nucleotides read TGTGCCAGCAGTTTTACAGGGAATTCACCCCTCCACTTT.